These 4 T cell receptor beta chains were all obtained from the same sample, sequenced in a study of T-cell reconstitution after alpha-beta-depleted transplantation in children. Researchers prepared the TCRbeta library using unique molecular identifiers, the study reports. TCRdb reprocessed the PCR reads with MiXCR, giving one entry per CDR3 protein. The sample consists of roughly 570,000 distinct CDR3 sequences, over 25% of them appearing once. The input for sequencing was PBMCs, taken before TCRalphabeta/CD19-depleted stem cell transplant. Source of these receptors: a boy in the first two years of life with Wiskott-Aldrich syndrome, due to receive a stem cell transplant.

The chain is built from TRBV11-2 and TRBJ1-1; D is unclear. Germline CDR1 and CDR2: SGHAT and FQNNGV. V shed 8 bases and J shed 1 base, with 20 bases lying between them. The CDR3 sequence is 16 residues long. The CDR3 loop reads CASCLPPSAANTEAFF. The CDR3 nucleotides read TGTGCCAGCTGCCTGCCCCCCTCGGCGGCGAACACTGAAGCTTTCTTT.

This chain connects TRBV18 to TRBJ1-4; D ambiguous. CDR1 is KGHSH, CDR2 LQKENI, per germline. This CDR3 spans 13 amino acids. Trimming pared 3 bases from V and 8 bases from J, leaving 10 bases between. The CDR3 region is CASSPGIDEKLFF. CDR3 DNA sequence: TGTGCCAGCTCACCGGGAATTGACGAAAAACTGTTTTTT.

The J gene is TRBJ1-2, the V gene TRBV30; possible D gene TRBD1, 5 bases. The CDR3 extends over 13 amino acids. CDR1 and CDR2 (germline): GTSNPN, SVGIG (reference sequence). The germline V and J ends were trimmed by 3 bases and 5 bases, with 13 bases remaining between them. CDR3 region: CAWRGTPGYGYTF. CDR3 sequence (DNA): TGTGCCTGGAGGGGGACTCCAGGGTATGGCTACACCTTC. Combining the CDR3 with reference TRBV30 and TRBJ1-2 gives the whole variable domain SQTIHQWPATLVQPVGSPLSLECTVEGTSNPNLYWYRQAAGRGLQLLFYSVGIGQISSEVPQNLSASRPQDRQFILSSKKLLLSDSGFYLCAWRGTPGYGYTFGSGTRLTVV.

This clonotype was seen only a few times. The chain uses TRBV6-5 and TRBJ1-2; D is ambiguous. CDR3 length: 13 residues. Looked up from germline, CDR1 is MNHEY and CDR2 is SVGAGI. V dropped 2 bases and J dropped 5 bases, with 9 bases sitting between them. The CDR3 sequence is CASSYKPRYGYTF. In DNA form, the CDR3 reads TGTGCCAGCAGTTACAAGCCCAGATATGGCTACACCTTC.